This T cell receptor (beta chain) derives from a study of response to subunit inactivated influenza vaccine. With 3 bases clipped from V and 3 bases from J, the junction kept 15 bases outside the gene matches. The CDR3 has 20 residues. Each CDR3 protein gets one entry after TCRdb re-called the RT-PCR reads with MiXCR. The table has 500,000 to 600,000 distinct CDR3 sequences, approximately 10% seen once. This clonotype has more than one count but fewer than ten. The same sample was also used in a study of T cells expressing NK-cell markers. That paper notes: 5'RACE template switching with UMIs generated TCR beta cDNA. Seven donors tested HCMV-seropositive and one tested seronegative among the eight sequenced. The dominant NKG2C+ clonotypes represented roughly 1.0-7.5% of CD8+ T cells in over 5 donors. The same clonotypes also predominated in the CD3+CD56-NKG2C+ fraction of a handful of donors. What remained unclear was the HCMV specificity of expanded NKG2C+ T cell clones.

The source of this sequence is a man aged 45 to 65 who received an inactivated influenza vaccine. This chain joins TRBV12-3 or TRBV12-4 and TRBJ2-1; 12 bases align to TRBD2. This sample comprised PBMCs from blood, obtained on the day of vaccination. The CDR3 loop is CASSFPESLAGGLSYNEQFF. In DNA form, the CDR3 reads TGTGCCAGCAGTTTCCCTGAGAGTCTAGCGGGGGGGCTTAGCTACAATGAGCAGTTCTTC.